This TCR beta chain was observed in a study of T cells after yellow fever vaccination. TCRdb processed the 5' RACE reads anew with MiXCR; each CDR3 protein has one entry. The data contain about 550,000 distinct CDR3 sequences, roughly 21% of them seen just once; the ten biggest clones take up approximately 14%. Trimming took 4 bases from V and 8 from J; bases not matched to a gene: 7. Germline-derived CDR1 and CDR2 are LGHNA and YNFKEQ. The CDR3 has 13 amino acids. This clonotype came up a few times. The specimen comprised PBMCs, sampled 15 days after the yellow fever booster vaccination. The chain carries TRBV4-2 and TRBJ1-2; TRBD1 agrees at 7 bases. The clonotype was recovered from a man aged 30-40 years who received the YFV17D yellow fever vaccine. CDR3 loop: CASSPPSGQGYTF. CDR3 bases: TGTGCCAGCAGCCCACCCTCGGGACAGGGCTACACCTTC.